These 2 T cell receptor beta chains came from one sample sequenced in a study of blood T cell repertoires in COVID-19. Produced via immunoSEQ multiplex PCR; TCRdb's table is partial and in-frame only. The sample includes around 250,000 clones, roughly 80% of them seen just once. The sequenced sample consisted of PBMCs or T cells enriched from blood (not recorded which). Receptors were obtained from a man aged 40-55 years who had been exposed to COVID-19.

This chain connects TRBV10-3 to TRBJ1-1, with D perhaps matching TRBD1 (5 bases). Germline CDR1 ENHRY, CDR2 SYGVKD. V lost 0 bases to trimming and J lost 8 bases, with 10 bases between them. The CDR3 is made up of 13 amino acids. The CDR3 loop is CAISESGTIEAFF. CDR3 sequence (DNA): TGTGCCATCAGTGAGTCAGGGACTATCGAAGCTTTCTTT.

The CDR3 loop is CASSLYAGGSGNTIYF. The CDR3 coding sequence is TGCGCCAGCAGCTTGTATGCAGGGGGGTCTGGAAACACCATATATTTT. V and J are TRBV5-1 and TRBJ1-3, with 7 bases identical to TRBD1. The V and J ends lost 1 base and 1 base, in that order; junction bases with no gene match: 5. This CDR3 has 16 residues. Germline V CDR1 and CDR2: SGHRS, YFSETQ.